Below, 27 T cell receptor beta chains from the same sample are listed, as sequenced in a study of identical twins. TCRdb reanalysed the 5' RACE reads using MiXCR and keeps one entry per CDR3 protein. This table holds 690,000 or so distinct CDR3 sequences, less than 7% found once. The specimen sequenced was naive T cells sorted from blood. These receptor sequences come from a man aged 18 to 35 in good health.

V is TRBV12-3 or TRBV12-4 and J is TRBJ1-5, with D possibly matching TRBD1 (5 bases). V lost 3 bases and J 3 bases, leaving 9 bases between the germline ends. The CDR3 spans 14 residues. Written as DNA, the CDR3 is TGTGCCAGCAGTTTCGGGGCCGACAATCAGCCCCAGCATTTT. This gives the protein CASSFGADNQPQHF.

The chain recombines TRBV9 with TRBJ2-1; 7 bases are a match to TRBD2. CDR3 length: 16 residues. The trim removed 0 bases at V and 4 bases at J, leaving 7 bases unmatched. Germline CDR1 is SGDLS and CDR2 is YYNGEE. In DNA, the CDR3 is TGTGCCAGCAGCGTAGGATGGAGCGGGAAATACAATGAGCAGTTCTTC. It encodes CASSVGWSGKYNEQFF.

The chain uses TRBV12-3 or TRBV12-4 and TRBJ1-2; D not certain. Deletions cut 4 bases from V and 4 bases from J, with 10 bases between. The CDR3 totals 13 residues. CDR3 in amino acids: CASSSGVPYGYTF. CDR3 nucleotides: TGTGCCAGCAGTTCGGGAGTTCCCTATGGCTACACCTTC.

The V call is TRBV12-3 or TRBV12-4, the J call TRBJ2-4, with D perhaps TRBD2 (6 bases). The CDR3 loop spans 15 amino acids. The V gene lost 6 bases and the J gene lost 1 base, with 13 bases spanning the gap. The CDR3 loop is CASSPRAGAKNIQYF. The CDR3 DNA is TGTGCCAGCAGCCCCCGGGCGGGGGCCAAAAACATTCAGTACTTC.

This clonotype was observed many times. The J gene is TRBJ1-1, the V gene TRBV11-2; D is uncertain. The germline CDR1 and CDR2 sequences are SGHAT and FQNNGV. Deletions cut 4 bases from V and 10 bases from J, with 16 bases between. The length of the CDR3 is 13 residues. This CDR3 reads CASSYGWEFRAFF. CDR3 nucleotides: TGTGCCAGCAGCTACGGGTGGGAGTTCAGAGCTTTCTTT.

This clonotype showed up many times. CDR3 DNA: TGTGCCATCAGTGAGTCAGTGGCTAGCGCCTACACCTACAATGAGCAGTTCTTC. It is translated as CAISESVASAYTYNEQFF. The rearrangement uses TRBV10-3 and TRBJ2-1, with D tentatively TRBD2 (6 bases). The CDR3 has 18 amino acids. V was pared by 0 bases and J by 2 bases, with 17 bases between. Germline V gene data show CDR1 as ENHRY and CDR2 as SYGVKD.

V and J are TRBV11-1 and TRBJ2-1; 9 bases line up with TRBD2. Germline V gene data show CDR1 as SGHAT and CDR2 as FQDESV (reference sequence). CDR3 size: 12 residues. Trimming took 5 bases from V and 15 from J; bases not matched to a gene: 8. In nucleotides, the CDR3 is TGTGCCAGCAGCCTCGATGGGACTAGCTCGTTCTTC. Its translation: CASSLDGTSSFF. Looking up the rest from reference TRBV11-1 and TRBJ2-1 gives the full variable domain: EAEVAQSPRYKITEKSQAVAFWCDPISGHATLYWYRQILGQGPELLVQFQDESVVDDSQLPKDRFSAERLKGVDSTLKIQPAELGDSAMYLCASSLDGTSSFFGPGTRLTVL.

J is TRBJ2-7 and V is TRBV7-9; 8 nucleotides align to TRBD1. V shed 4 bases, J shed 2 bases, and the junction held 10 bases outside the gene matches. CDR3 size: 16 residues. The germline CDR1 and CDR2 sequences are SEHNR and FQNEAQ (reference sequence). The CDR3 spells CASSSTTGGPPYEQYV. The CDR3 DNA reads as TGTGCCAGCAGCTCCACCACAGGGGGGCCACCCTACGAGCAGTACGTC.

This clonotype was found a few times. The gene calls are TRBV5-1 and TRBJ1-4; tentatively, D is TRBD1 (6 bases). There are 14 residues in the CDR3. CDR1 is SGHRS and CDR2 is YFSETQ in the germline V gene. Trimming pared 4 bases from V and 8 bases from J, leaving 15 bases between. The CDR3 DNA is TGCGCCAGCAGCACGACAGGTTGGGGCGAAAAACTGTTTTTT. It translates to CASSTTGWGEKLFF.

This clonotype has at least ten counts. The gene calls are TRBV7-9 and TRBJ2-1; no firm D call. CDR3 size: 16 residues. V lost 2 bases to trimming and J lost 2 bases, with 13 bases between them. The germline V gene encodes CDR1 SEHNR and CDR2 FQNEAQ (reference sequence). CDR3 DNA: TGTGCCAGCAGCTTATTGACGTTATCGACCTACAATGAGCAGTTCTTC. Translated: CASSLLTLSTYNEQFF.

This rearrangement joins TRBV7-2 to TRBJ2-5; TRBD1 aligns across 7 bases. Germline V CDR1 and CDR2: SGHTA, FQGNSA. This CDR3 has 13 amino acids. The J segment lost 4 bases and the V segment lost 5 bases, leaving 4 bases of the junction unmatched. The CDR3 loop is CASSPGTAETQYF. In DNA, the CDR3 is TGTGCCAGCAGCCCGGGGACAGCAGAGACCCAGTACTTC.

This clonotype occurred many times. The V gene is TRBV7-2, the J gene TRBJ1-2, with 8 bases lining up with TRBD1. This CDR3 is built from 13 residues. Unmatched junction bases numbered 3, after V lost 3 bases and J lost 6 bases. Germline V CDR1 and CDR2: SGHTA, FQGNSA. CDR3: CASSFQGAHGYTF. For the CDR3, the DNA is TGTGCCAGCAGCTTTCAGGGGGCCCATGGCTACACCTTC.

This chain joins TRBV24-1 and TRBJ1-5, with D tentatively TRBD1 (5 bases). The CDR3 has 12 residues. Trimming took off 3 bases at V and 9 bases at J, with 8 bases between the two ends. Germline V CDR1 and CDR2: KGHDR, SFDVKD. In nucleotides, the CDR3 is TGTGCCACCAGTGATACAGGTCGGCCCCAGCATTTT. Its protein product is CATSDTGRPQHF.

Only a few counts were recorded for this clonotype. This rearrangement joins TRBV12-3 or TRBV12-4 to TRBJ2-2; D remains unclear. This CDR3 is 15 amino acids long. Trimming shortened V by 4 bases and J by 5 bases, and 14 bases separated the two germline ends. DNA of the CDR3: TGTGCCAGCAGTTGGTCAGGAGTTGGGACCGGGGAGCTGTTTTTT. As protein: CASSWSGVGTGELFF.

This clonotype was picked up many times. The chain couples TRBV5-6 to TRBJ2-1; D may be TRBD1 (7 bases). Trimming left V 4 bases short and J 10 bases short, with 21 bases between. CDR3 size: 15 residues. Germline CDR1 and CDR2: SGHDT and YYEEEE. The CDR3 loop reads CASSPGTGARGEQFF. CDR3 nucleotide sequence: TGTGCCAGCAGCCCCGGGACTGGGGCCAGGGGGGAGCAGTTCTTC.

This clonotype was detected many times. This rearrangement joins TRBV12-3 or TRBV12-4 to TRBJ2-2; unclear D gene. This CDR3 is 13 amino acids long. V was clipped by 2 bases and J by 5 bases, with 6 bases between them. The CDR3 is CASSLTPTGELFF. CDR3 nucleotides: TGTGCCAGCAGTTTAACGCCGACCGGGGAGCTGTTTTTT.

At least ten counts were recorded for this clonotype. This chain links TRBV6-1 with TRBJ2-7; TRBD2 might be the D (6 bases). The CDR3 contains 14 residues. The ends were cut back, 9 bases at V and 3 bases at J, with 18 bases in the middle. Germline CDR1 and CDR2: MNHNS and SASEGT. CDR3 DNA sequence: TGTGCCAGACAAACACCCACGGGAGACTACGAGCAGTACGTC. Amino acid sequence: CARQTPTGDYEQYV.

In its sample, this clonotype was seen many times. V and J are TRBV3-1 and TRBJ2-3, with D hard to call. The germline V and J ends were trimmed by 6 bases and 6 bases, with 22 bases remaining between them. CDR3 length: 16 residues. Germline CDR1 and CDR2: LGHDT and YNNKEL (reference sequence). This chain's CDR3 is CASSSQGNKPTDTQYF. The CDR3 DNA sequence: TGTGCCAGCAGTTCCCAAGGGAACAAACCGACGGATACGCAGTATTTT.

Points on this clonotype: This may be a read error: a much more frequent sequence differs by one nucleotide. The chain carries TRBV20-1 and TRBJ1-1; no firm D call. In germline, CDR1 is DFQATT, CDR2 SNEGSKA (reference sequence). The V end was cut by 3 bases, the J end by 11 bases, with 13 bases between. The CDR3 is made up of 11 amino acids. The CDR3 region is CSASGLGDAFF. The DNA of the CDR3 is TGCAGTGCTAGTGGTTTGGGAGATGCTTTCTTT.

This clonotype was seen at least ten times. The chain employs TRBV6-1 and TRBJ1-1; D perhaps matches TRBD1 (5 bases). This CDR3 contains 16 residues. The germline CDR1 and CDR2 sequences are MNHNS and SASEGT. Trimming shortened V by 3 bases and J by 1 base, and 15 bases separated the two germline ends. The DNA of the CDR3 is TGTGCCAGCAGTGACAAAGGGGAGATTGGGAACACTGAAGCTTTCTTT. It yields the protein CASSDKGEIGNTEAFF.

There are many counts of this clonotype. The chain couples TRBV7-3 to TRBJ2-2; D is ambiguous. The germline V and J ends were trimmed by 5 bases and 0 bases, with 10 bases remaining between them. Germline V gene sequence: CDR1 SGHTA, CDR2 FQGTGA. There are 15 residues in the CDR3. The CDR3: CASSPSITNTGELFF. The CDR3 DNA sequence: TGTGCCAGCAGCCCCAGTATTACGAACACCGGGGAGCTGTTTTTT.

This clonotype has a handful of counts. The chain carries TRBV6-5 and TRBJ1-6, with D possibly matching TRBD1 (5 bases). Trimming cost V 0 bases and J 0 bases, with 15 bases left between them. Germline V lookup: CDR1 MNHEY, CDR2 SVGAGI. The CDR3 is made up of 19 amino acids. In nucleotides, the CDR3 is TGTGCCAGCAGTTACTCGAGGTTTCCGAGGGGCTCCTATAATTCACCCCTCCACTTT. Amino acid sequence: CASSYSRFPRGSYNSPLHF.

This clonotype turned up a few times. The V call is TRBV19, the J call TRBJ2-7, with TRBD1 matching 10 bases. The CDR3 length is 15 residues. V lost 4 bases to trimming and J lost 4 bases; unmatched junction nucleotides: 7. In germline, CDR1 is LNHDA, CDR2 SQIVND (reference sequence). CDR3 in amino acids: CASSSPGTGDYEQYF. Here the CDR3 DNA reads TGTGCCAGTAGTAGTCCCGGGACAGGGGATTACGAGCAGTACTTC.

This chain uses TRBV6-1 with TRBJ1-2; D is undetermined. CDR1 is MNHNS, CDR2 SASEGT, per germline. The CDR3 is 13 residues long. Trimming cost V 6 bases and J 4 bases, with 12 bases left between them. The CDR3: CASSPGGGYGYTF. Here the CDR3 DNA reads TGTGCCAGCAGCCCAGGTGGAGGCTATGGCTACACCTTC.

This clonotype was detected many times. The V gene is TRBV7-9, the J gene TRBJ2-1; 14 bases are a match to TRBD2. The CDR3 sequence is 15 residues long. The trim removed 6 bases at V and 6 bases at J, leaving 4 bases unmatched. Germline assignment: CDR1 SEHNR and CDR2 FQNEAQ (reference sequence). CDR3 protein: CASRYGLAGGNEQFF. Here the CDR3 DNA reads TGTGCCAGCAGATATGGACTAGCGGGAGGCAATGAGCAGTTCTTC.

This clonotype was counted a few times. The CDR3 coding sequence is TGCGCCAGCAGCCGCCGGGACAGGGATACGGATACGCAGTATTTT. It encodes CASSRRDRDTDTQYF. The genes are TRBV5-1 and TRBJ2-3; 9 bases align to TRBD1. V lost 4 bases, J lost 6 bases, and 9 bases stayed unmatched. CDR3 length: 15 amino acids. Germline V gene sequence: CDR1 SGHRS, CDR2 YFSETQ.

At least ten counts were recorded for this clonotype. V usage is TRBV5-1 and J usage is TRBJ2-1; D ambiguous. The germline CDR1 and CDR2 sequences are SGHRS and YFSETQ. CDR3 length: 15 residues. V was trimmed by 0 bases and J by 0 bases, leaving 7 bases between them. The CDR3 nucleotides are TGCGCCAGCAGCTTGGAGACCTACTCCTACAATGAGCAGTTCTTC. Translating gives CASSLETYSYNEQFF. The full variable domain, in which reference TRBV5-1 and TRBJ2-1 provide the parts outside the CDR3, is KAGVTQTPRYLIKTRGQQVTLSCSPISGHRSVSWYQQTPGQGLQFLFEYFSETQRNKGNFPGRFSGRQFSNSRSEMNVSTLELGDSALYLCASSLETYSYNEQFFGPGTRLTVL.